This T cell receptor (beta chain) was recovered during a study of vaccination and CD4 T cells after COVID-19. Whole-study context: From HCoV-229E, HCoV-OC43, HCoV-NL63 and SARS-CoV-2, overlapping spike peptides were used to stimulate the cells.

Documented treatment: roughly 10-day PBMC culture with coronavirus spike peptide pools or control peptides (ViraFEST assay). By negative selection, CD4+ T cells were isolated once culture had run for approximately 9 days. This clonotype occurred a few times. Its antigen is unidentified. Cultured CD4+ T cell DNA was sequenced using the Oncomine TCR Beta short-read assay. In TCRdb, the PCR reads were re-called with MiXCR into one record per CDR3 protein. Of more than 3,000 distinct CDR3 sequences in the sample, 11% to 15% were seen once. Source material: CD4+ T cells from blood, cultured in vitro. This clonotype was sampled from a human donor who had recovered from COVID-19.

The CDR3 sequence is CASGGTPSYEQYF. The CDR3 DNA reads TGTGCCAGCGGGGGGACACCTTCCTACGAGCAGTACTTC. The rearrangement joins TRBV6-2 or TRBV6-3 to TRBJ2-7; either TRBD1 or TRBD2 may fit D (6 bases each). The CDR3 length is 13 residues. Trimming shortened V by 8 bases and J by 1 base, and 12 bases separated the two germline ends. Germline V gene sequence: CDR1 MNHEY, CDR2 SVGEGT.